This is a list of T cell receptor beta chains from one sample in a study of OX40 agonist ivuxolimab in advanced cancers. Here immunoSEQ multiplex PCR was the method, and the copy in TCRdb shows in-frame clones only, minus some. The sample includes 55,000 to 75,000 clones, about nine tenths seen only once; the top ten take approximately 2.2%. This specimen consisted of CD4+ or CD8+ T cells sorted from blood, obtained in a trial of the OX40 agonist ivuxolimab. The receptors were gathered from an adult with an advanced solid tumor such as melanoma, head and neck, liver or kidney cancer. Each CDR3 is given without its conserved first and last residue. Part of the rows lack a size; the others show once, few, many or a class for expanded clones.

13,TRBV5-4,TRBJ2-1,NA,ASIDGAGANNEQF
15,TRBV28,TRBJ2-6,few,ASSGNRGASGANVLT
12,TRBV28,TRBJ2-7,NA,AIPDRVNPYEQY
12,TRBV10-3,TRBJ1-5,NA,ATSDKPANQPQH
14,TRBV6-4,TRBJ2-1,NA,ASSRDPGTRGNEQF
9,TRBV20-1,TRBJ2-1,NA,SALTGYEQF
12,TRBV5-1,TRBJ2-7,NA,ASSLAGGSYEQY
13,TRBV27,TRBJ1-1,NA,ASSLVGGLNTEAF
12,TRBV5-5,TRBJ2-3,once,ASNGATSTDTQY
12,TRBV28,TRBJ1-4,NA,ASSPEPNSGKLF
12,TRBV10-2,TRBJ2-6,NA,ASSGGTGANVLT
12,TRBV5-5,TRBJ1-6,NA,ASSSDGLNSPLH
14,TRBV4-1,TRBJ1-1,NA,ASSPGRARRNTEAF
11,TRBV7-9,TRBJ1-2,few,ASSFTGDYGYT
8,TRBV2,TRBJ2-2,NA,ASSIRELF
12,TRBV5-1,TRBJ2-5,few,ASSFLGGEETQY
12,TRBV19,TRBJ1-5,NA,ASSRTGFNQPQH
13,TRBV7-2,TRBJ1-3,once,ASSLSTGVQNTIY
14,TRBV10-3,TRBJ2-5,NA,AISESASGRVETQY
14,TRBV7-2,TRBJ1-1,NA,ASSLRGGPTNTEAF
12,TRBV5-6,TRBJ2-3,NA,ASSLGRGTDTQY
12,TRBV6-5,TRBJ2-5,NA,ASRRTGNRETQY
13,TRBV11-2,TRBJ2-7,NA,ASSPSLAGIYEQY
10,TRBV11-2,TRBJ2-3,few,ASSLEEHTQY
13,TRBV18,TRBJ1-2,NA,ASSLSTREGGGYT
10,TRBV5-1,TRBJ2-7,NA,ASSLEPYEQY
11,TRBV7-9,TRBJ1-1,NA,ASSLETRGEAF
16,TRBV7-6,TRBJ2-3,NA,ASSSSPFTSGGTDTQY
12,TRBV6-6,NA,NA,ASSYSESPYEQY